Listed below are T cell receptor beta chains from one sample, sequenced in a study of T cell responses to AZD1222 COVID-19 vaccine. Profiling relied on immunoSEQ multiplex PCR, and the TCRdb table lists in-frame clones only, not all of them. The table has around 130,000 clones, approximately 90% seen once; the top ten hold less than 5%. Sequences were derived from peripheral blood, sampled 28 days after the second AZD1222 dose. These receptors originate from an adult who received the AZD1222 COVID-19 vaccine. Each CDR3 is given with its conserved first and last residue. Fields, in order: CDR3 length, clone size, J gene, D gene, V gene, CDR3 protein, CDR3 DNA. The D gene is left open where the match is weak. Only part of the rows carry a size: once, few, many, or a class if the clone is expanded.

14	-	TRBJ1-1	-	TRBV5-8	CASSMGDSVTEAFF	TGTGCCAGCAGCATGGGAGACAGTGTCACTGAAGCTTTCTTT
13	-	TRBJ1-1	TRBD1	TRBV6-5	CASNLDRATEAFF	TGTGCCAGCAACCTGGACAGGGCTACTGAAGCTTTCTTT
14	-	TRBJ2-5	TRBD1	TRBV29-1	CSVGPGQVQETQYF	TGCAGCGTCGGACCGGGACAGGTCCAAGAGACCCAGTACTTC
15	-	TRBJ1-1	-	TRBV11-2	CASRGQRQRNTEAFF	TGTGCCAGCAGAGGACAGAGACAGCGGAACACTGAAGCTTTCTTT
14	-	TRBJ1-6	-	TRBV5-4	CASSRDISNSPLHF	TGTGCCAGCAGCCGGGACATCTCCAATTCACCCCTCCACTTT
15	-	TRBJ2-1	TRBD2	TRBV3-1/TRBV3-2	CASSHSSGGANEQFF	TGTGCCAGCAGCCACAGCTCGGGAGGGGCCAATGAGCAGTTCTTC
13	-	TRBJ1-2	-	TRBV7-9	CASSLPGGYGYTF	TGTGCCAGCAGCTTACCCGGGGGCTATGGCTACACCTTC
13	once	TRBJ1-1	TRBD1	TRBV3-1/TRBV3-2	CASSTSGGSEAFF	TGTGCCAGCAGCACCTCAGGGGGATCTGAAGCTTTCTTT
15	-	TRBJ1-1	TRBD1	TRBV14	CASSWGTGENTEAFF	TGTGCCAGCAGCTGGGGGACAGGGGAGAACACTGAAGCTTTCTTT
14	-	TRBJ2-7	-	TRBV11-3	CASSLSPGGFEQYF	TGTGCCAGCAGCTTAAGCCCTGGAGGGTTCGAGCAGTACTTC
17	-	TRBJ1-4	-	TRBV7-9	CASSLGAAGPTNEKLFF	TGTGCCAGCAGCTTAGGGGCGGCAGGGCCCACTAATGAAAAACTGTTTTTT
13	-	TRBJ2-7	-	TRBV27	CASGGSWTYEQYF	TGTGCCAGCGGTGGCAGCTGGACCTACGAGCAGTACTTC
14	once	TRBJ2-2	-	TRBV29-1	CSAQTVGESGELFF	TGCAGCGCCCAGACAGTGGGGGAATCCGGGGAGCTGTTTTTT
12	-	TRBJ1-5	TRBD1	TRBV28	CATRTGGRPQHF	TGTGCCACCAGGACAGGGGGTAGGCCCCAGCATTTT
14	-	TRBJ2-1	TRBD2	TRBV29-1	CSAYVAGSYNEQFF	TGCAGCGCATATGTAGCGGGCTCCTACAATGAGCAGTTCTTC
12	-	TRBJ1-1	-	TRBV18	CASSQVNTEAFF	TGTGCCAGCTCACAGGTGAACACTGAAGCTTTCTTT
13	-	TRBJ2-1	-	TRBV4-3	CASSLGPSREQFF	TGCGCCAGCAGCTTGGGACCCTCTCGAGAGCAGTTCTTC
15	once	TRBJ2-1	-	TRBV25-1	CASSEFGRHYNEQFF	TGTGCCAGCAGTGAATTCGGGAGACACTACAATGAGCAGTTCTTC
14	-	TRBJ2-5	-	TRBV18	CASGVSGQQETQYF	TGTGCCAGCGGCGTCTCTGGGCAGCAAGAGACCCAGTACTTC
16	-	TRBJ2-1	-	TRBV19	CASSPGSGSSYNEQFF	TGTGCCAGTAGTCCGGGCAGTGGGAGCTCCTACAATGAGCAGTTCTTC
15	-	TRBJ1-2	TRBD1	TRBV6-5	CASSRGTGDSGGYTF	TGTGCCAGCAGTCGGGGGACAGGGGATTCGGGTGGCTACACCTTC
13	-	TRBJ1-2	-	TRBV6-2/TRBV6-3	CASNPRHTAGYTF	TGTGCCAGCAACCCCCGACACACCGCTGGCTACACCTTC
15	once	TRBJ1-6	-	TRBV19	CASIYRPNYNSPLHF	TGTGCCAGTATTTACAGGCCGAACTATAATTCACCCCTCCACTTT
15	-	TRBJ1-4	-	TRBV28	CASSPGAKGDEKLFF	TGTGCCAGCAGCCCCGGTGCCAAAGGGGATGAAAAACTGTTTTTT
11	-	TRBJ1-2	TRBD1	TRBV20-1	CTLGTGAGYTF	TGCACCCTGGGAACAGGGGCCGGCTACACCTTC
14	-	TRBJ2-2	TRBD1	TRBV2	CASGDRANTGELFF	TGTGCCAGCGGGGACAGGGCGAACACCGGGGAGCTGTTTTTT
13	-	TRBJ1-5	-	TRBV4-3	CASSQDREGPQHF	TGCGCCAGCAGCCAAGACAGGGAGGGGCCCCAGCATTTT
14	-	TRBJ1-2	TRBD1	TRBV5-4	CASSTGQSNYGYTF	TGTGCCAGCAGTACGGGACAGTCTAACTATGGCTACACCTTC
15	-	TRBJ1-4	TRBD1	TRBV18	CASSPRQGLGEKLFF	TGTGCCAGCTCACCGAGACAGGGTCTCGGCGAAAAACTGTTTTTT
17	-	TRBJ1-5	-	TRBV19	CASSTTFVGRLNQPQHF	TGTGCCAGTAGTACGACCTTTGTTGGGAGGCTGAATCAGCCCCAGCATTTT
11	-	TRBJ2-3	-	TRBV3-1/TRBV3-2	CASSLADTQYF	TGTGCCAGCAGCCTGGCAGATACGCAGTATTTT
17	-	TRBJ2-1	TRBD2	TRBV29-1	CSVEFLVAGSSGNEQFF	TGCAGCGTTGAATTCCTCGTAGCGGGAAGCTCGGGCAATGAGCAGTTCTTC